Listed below are T cell receptor beta chains from one sample, sequenced in a study of T cell changes during pregnancy in multiple sclerosis. Measured with immunoSEQ multiplex PCR; TCRdb has only the in-frame clones, and not every one. Of fewer than 90,000 clones detected, approximately 94% appear once; the ten largest clones hold around 0.84%. Sequencing used peripheral blood, obtained in the third trimester of pregnancy. These receptors were collected from a female donor with multiple sclerosis, enrolled in a pregnancy study. CDR3s include the opening cysteine and the closing phenylalanine or tryptophan. A D gene is named only where the DNA matches it firmly.

D gene	J gene	V gene	CDR3 length	CDR3 protein
TRBD1	TRBJ1-2	TRBV5-1	16	CASSLDTTGGIYGYTF
TRBD2	TRBJ2-3	TRBV30	15	CARSVLAGKADTQYF
TRBD2	TRBJ2-3	TRBV4-3	21	CASSQGDTSGSSRASTDTQYF
TRBD1	TRBJ1-1	TRBV18	15	CASSPLQGAGTEAFF
.	TRBJ2-7	TRBV6-1	13	CASSARENYEQYF
.	TRBJ1-1	TRBV5-1	12	CASSAGSTEAFF
.	TRBJ2-1	TRBV6-6	16	CASRDGKGLRAGEQFF
TRBD1	TRBJ2-7	TRBV27	14	CASSLYGQGYEQYF
TRBD1	TRBJ2-2	TRBV6-5	16	CASSSWTGGKTGELFF
TRBD1	TRBJ2-7	TRBV18	15	CASSPRRTGTYEQYF
.	TRBJ1-1	TRBV27	14	CASSRGQSYTEAFF
.	TRBJ1-1	TRBV5-6	14	CASSSAGWGPEAFF
TRBD1	TRBJ2-1	TRBV23-1	17	CASSQSTGTGASNEQFF
TRBD1	TRBJ1-4	TRBV4-2	17	CASSQAPGQGNHEKLFF
TRBD2	TRBJ2-7	TRBV25-1	12	CASTGGLYEQYF
.	TRBJ2-3	TRBV4-3	13	CASSHSETDTQYF
TRBD2	TRBJ2-1	TRBV10-3	14	CAIRTSGSSDEQFF
TRBD1	TRBJ1-1	TRBV7-9	14	CASSLETGFVEAFF
TRBD1	TRBJ2-7	TRBV2	13	CASRTGELYEQYF
TRBD1	TRBJ1-2	TRBV6-1	14	CASSEGTGATKRFF
.	TRBJ1-1	TRBV12-5	16	CASGLVFGGADTEAFF
.	TRBJ2-2	TRBV7-3	14	CASSPTGTTGELFF
TRBD1	.	TRBV29-1	14	CSVEGTQGDHEQYF
TRBD1	TRBJ2-5	TRBV7-9	16	CASSQGDRGHQETQYF
.	TRBJ1-4	TRBV9	15	CASSRSGATNEKLFF
.	TRBJ2-2	TRBV5-1	15	CASSLGDLNTGELFF
.	TRBJ1-4	TRBV4-1	17	CASSQAPPRGNNEKLFF